The clone carrying this T cell receptor (beta chain) was seen a single time. Its antigen is unknown. This record belongs to a study of PD-1 blockade in classical Hodgkin lymphoma. Study-level results: CD4+ but not CD8+ TCR diversity rose significantly by C4D1. Newly diagnosed patients had baseline TCR diversity that was reportedly lower than that of healthy donors.

Libraries were prepared by immunoSEQ multiplex PCR; TCRdb keeps only in-frame clonotypes and omits some of them. In the table there are 64,000 or so clones, about 90% of which are singletons. As to time point: cycle 4 day 1 (C4D1), after five to seven weeks of nivolumab. All patients relapsed after autologous stem cell transplantation, and brentuximab vedotin exposure varied. Germline V gene lookup returns CDR1 SGHVS and CDR2 FQNEAQ. The V and J ends lost 5 bases and 11 bases, in that order; junction bases with no gene match: 10. CDR3 size: 13 residues. The sample was peripheral blood mononuclear cells (PBMCs), taken before the fourth cycle of nivolumab. This TCR was sampled from a human donor with classical Hodgkin lymphoma. The gene calls are TRBV7-8 and TRBJ1-2; TRBD1 matches 8 bases. CDR3 sequence: CASSPPGQGRYTF. The CDR3 nucleotides are TGTGCCAGCAGCCCTCCTGGACAGGGTAGATACACCTTC.